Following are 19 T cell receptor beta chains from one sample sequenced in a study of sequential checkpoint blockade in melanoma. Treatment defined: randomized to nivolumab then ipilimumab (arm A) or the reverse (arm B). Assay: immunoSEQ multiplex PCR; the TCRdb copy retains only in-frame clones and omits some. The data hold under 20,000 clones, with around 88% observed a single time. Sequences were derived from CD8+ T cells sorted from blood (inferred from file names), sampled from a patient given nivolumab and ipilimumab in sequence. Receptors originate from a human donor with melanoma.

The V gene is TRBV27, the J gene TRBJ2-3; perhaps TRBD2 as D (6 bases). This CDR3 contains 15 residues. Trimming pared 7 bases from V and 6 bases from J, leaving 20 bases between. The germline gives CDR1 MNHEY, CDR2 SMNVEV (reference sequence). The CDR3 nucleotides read TGTGCCAGCATGTCCTCCGGACCCCGGGAGGATACGCAGTATTTT. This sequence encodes CASMSSGPREDTQYF.

The CDR3 DNA is TGTGCCAGCAGCGCTCTTATCACGGGACAGGGGAGCACAGATACGCAGTATTTT. Protein product: CASSALITGQGSTDTQYF. The rearrangement links TRBV7-9 to TRBJ2-3; TRBD1 matches at 10 bases. Germline CDR1 SEHNR, CDR2 FQNEAQ (reference sequence). CDR3 length: 18 amino acids. V gave up 5 bases and J gave up 0 bases; unmatched junction bases: 11.

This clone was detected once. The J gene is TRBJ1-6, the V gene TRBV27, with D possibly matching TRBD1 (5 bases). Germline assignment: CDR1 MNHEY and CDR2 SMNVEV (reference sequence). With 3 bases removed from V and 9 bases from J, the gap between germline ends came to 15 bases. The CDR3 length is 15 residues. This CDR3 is CASSFGGGSVSPLHF. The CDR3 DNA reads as TGTGCCAGCAGTTTCGGTGGGGGGTCGGTTTCACCCCTCCACTTT.

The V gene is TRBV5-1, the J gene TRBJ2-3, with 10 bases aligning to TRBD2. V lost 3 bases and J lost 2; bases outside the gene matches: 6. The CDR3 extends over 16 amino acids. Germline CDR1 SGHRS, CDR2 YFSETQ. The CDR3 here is CASSSYTSGITDTQYF. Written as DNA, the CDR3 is TGCGCCAGCAGCTCATATACTAGCGGGATCACAGATACGCAGTATTTT.

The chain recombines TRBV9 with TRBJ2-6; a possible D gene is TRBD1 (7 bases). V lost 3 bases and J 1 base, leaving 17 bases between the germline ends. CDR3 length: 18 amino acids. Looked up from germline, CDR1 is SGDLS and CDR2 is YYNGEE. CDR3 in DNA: TGTGCCAGCAGCGCGGGGGAAGGGGGCAAGTCTGGGGCCAACGTCCTGACTTTC. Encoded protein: CASSAGEGGKSGANVLTF.

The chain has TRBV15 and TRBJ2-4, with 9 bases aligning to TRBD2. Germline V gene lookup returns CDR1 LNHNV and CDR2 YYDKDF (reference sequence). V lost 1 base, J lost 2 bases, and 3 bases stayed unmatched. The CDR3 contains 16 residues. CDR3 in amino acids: CATSRAASGTKNIQYF. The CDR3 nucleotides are TGTGCCACCAGCAGAGCGGCTAGCGGGACCAAAAACATTCAGTACTTC.

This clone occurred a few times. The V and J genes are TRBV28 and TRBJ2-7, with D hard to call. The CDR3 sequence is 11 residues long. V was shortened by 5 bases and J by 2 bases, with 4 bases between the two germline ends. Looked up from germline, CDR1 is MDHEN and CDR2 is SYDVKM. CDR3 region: CASSRAYEQYF. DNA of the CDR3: TGTGCCAGCAGTCGGGCCTACGAGCAGTACTTC.

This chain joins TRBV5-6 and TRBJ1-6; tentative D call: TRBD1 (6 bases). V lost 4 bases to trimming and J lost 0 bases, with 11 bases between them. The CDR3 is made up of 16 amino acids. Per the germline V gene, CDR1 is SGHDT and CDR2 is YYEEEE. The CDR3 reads CASSTQGSSYNSPLHF. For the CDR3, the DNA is TGTGCCAGCAGCACCCAGGGGAGCTCCTATAATTCACCCCTCCACTTT.

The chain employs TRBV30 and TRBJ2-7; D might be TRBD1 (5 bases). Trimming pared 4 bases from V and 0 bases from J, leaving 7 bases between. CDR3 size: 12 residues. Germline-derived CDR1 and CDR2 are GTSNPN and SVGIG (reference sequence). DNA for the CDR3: TGTGCCTGGAAAGGGGACTCCTACGAGCAGTACTTC. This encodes CAWKGDSYEQYF. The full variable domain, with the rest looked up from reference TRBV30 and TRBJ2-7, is SQTIHQWPATLVQPVGSPLSLECTVEGTSNPNLYWYRQAAGRGLQLLFYSVGIGQISSEVPQNLSASRPQDRQFILSSKKLLLSDSGFYLCAWKGDSYEQYFGPGTRLTVT.

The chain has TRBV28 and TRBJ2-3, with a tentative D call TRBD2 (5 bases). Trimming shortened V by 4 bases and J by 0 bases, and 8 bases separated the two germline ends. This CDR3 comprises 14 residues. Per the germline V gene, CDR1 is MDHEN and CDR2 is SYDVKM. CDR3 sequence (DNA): TGTGCCAGCAGTTCCAGACTAAGCACAGATACGCAGTATTTT. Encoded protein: CASSSRLSTDTQYF.

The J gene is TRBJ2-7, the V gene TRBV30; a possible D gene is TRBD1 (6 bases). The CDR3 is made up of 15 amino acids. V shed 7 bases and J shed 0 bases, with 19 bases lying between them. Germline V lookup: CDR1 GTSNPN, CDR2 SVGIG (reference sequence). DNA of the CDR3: TGTGCCTACACAAGGGATACAGGGTTCTCCTACGAGCAGTACTTC. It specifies CAYTRDTGFSYEQYF.

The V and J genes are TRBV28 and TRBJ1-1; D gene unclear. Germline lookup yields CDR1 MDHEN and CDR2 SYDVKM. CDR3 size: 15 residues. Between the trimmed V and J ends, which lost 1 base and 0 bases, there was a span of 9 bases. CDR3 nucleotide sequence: TGTGCCAGCAGTTTATTAGTCCGAATGAACACTGAAGCTTTCTTT. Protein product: CASSLLVRMNTEAFF.

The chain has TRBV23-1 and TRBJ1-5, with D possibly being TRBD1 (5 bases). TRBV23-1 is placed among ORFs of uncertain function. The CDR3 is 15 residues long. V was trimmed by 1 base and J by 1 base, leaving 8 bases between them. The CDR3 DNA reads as TGCGCCAGCAGTCAATTTAGGACAAGCAATCAGCCCCAGCATTTT. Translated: CASSQFRTSNQPQHF.

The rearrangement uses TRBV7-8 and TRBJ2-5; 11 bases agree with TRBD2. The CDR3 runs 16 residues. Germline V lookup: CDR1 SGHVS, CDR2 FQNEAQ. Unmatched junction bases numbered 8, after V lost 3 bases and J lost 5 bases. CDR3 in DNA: TGTGCCAGCAGCTTGGTAGCGGGGGGGCCCAGGGAGACCCAGTACTTC. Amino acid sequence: CASSLVAGGPRETQYF.

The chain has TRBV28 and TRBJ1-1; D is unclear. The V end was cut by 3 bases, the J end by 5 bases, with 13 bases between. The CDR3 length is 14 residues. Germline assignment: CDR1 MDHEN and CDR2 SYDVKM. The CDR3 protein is CASSLGKGGTEAFF. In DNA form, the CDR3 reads TGTGCCAGCAGTTTGGGCAAGGGAGGGACTGAAGCTTTCTTT.

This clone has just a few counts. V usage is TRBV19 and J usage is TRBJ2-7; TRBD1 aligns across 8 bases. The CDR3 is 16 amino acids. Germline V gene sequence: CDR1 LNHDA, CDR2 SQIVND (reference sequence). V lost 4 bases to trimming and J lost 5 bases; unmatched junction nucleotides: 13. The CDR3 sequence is CASSTAGQGSVHEQYF. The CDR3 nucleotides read TGTGCCAGTAGTACCGCCGGACAGGGATCGGTCCACGAGCAGTACTTC.

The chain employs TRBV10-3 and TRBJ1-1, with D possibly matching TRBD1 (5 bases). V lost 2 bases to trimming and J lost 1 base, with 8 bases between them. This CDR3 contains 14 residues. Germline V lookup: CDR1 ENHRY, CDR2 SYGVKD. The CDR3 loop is CAISEHQGNTEAFF. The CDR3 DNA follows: TGTGCCATCAGTGAGCACCAGGGGAACACTGAAGCTTTCTTT.

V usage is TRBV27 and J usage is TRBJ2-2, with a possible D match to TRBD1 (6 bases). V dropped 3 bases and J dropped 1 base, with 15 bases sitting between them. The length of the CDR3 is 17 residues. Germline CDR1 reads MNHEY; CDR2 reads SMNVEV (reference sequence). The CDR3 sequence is CASSFSEGTQNTGELFF. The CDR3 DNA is TGTGCCAGCAGTTTCTCGGAAGGGACACAGAACACCGGGGAGCTGTTTTTT.

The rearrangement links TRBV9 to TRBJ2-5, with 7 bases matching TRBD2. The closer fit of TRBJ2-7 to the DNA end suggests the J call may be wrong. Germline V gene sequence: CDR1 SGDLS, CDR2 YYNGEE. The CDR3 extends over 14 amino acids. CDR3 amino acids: CASSVAGENYEQYF. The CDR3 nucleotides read TGTGCCAGCAGCGTTGCGGGAGAGAACTACGAGCAGTACTTC.